Listed below are T cell receptor beta chains from one sample, sequenced in a study of blood T cells in healthy people across ages. TCRdb re-called the 5' RACE reads through MiXCR, storing one row per CDR3 protein. This table has roughly 2 million distinct CDR3 sequences, less than 50% appearing once. Source material: blood. The receptors were sampled from a woman between 40 and 55 years old in good health. Each CDR3 is given with its conserved first and last residue. Fields, in order: J gene, D gene, V gene, clone size, CDR3 protein, CDR3 DNA. A D gene is named only where the DNA matches it firmly. Part of the rows lack a size; the others show once, few, many or a class for expanded clones.

TRBJ2-2 | NA | TRBV29-1 | once | CSAGSGYTGELFF | TGCAGCGCCGGATCCGGCTACACCGGGGAGCTGTTTTTT
TRBJ2-3 | TRBD2 | TRBV20-1 | NA | CSARSGSGGATDTQYF | TGCAGTGCTAGGTCGGGTAGCGGGGGGGCCACAGATACGCAGTATTTT
TRBJ2-3 | NA | TRBV7-3 | few | CASSSYGTDTQYF | TGTGCCAGCAGCTCCTACGGCACAGATACGCAGTATTTT
TRBJ2-3 | TRBD1 | TRBV13 | NA | CASSQDRGRPTDTQYF | TGTGCCAGCAGCCAAGACAGGGGGCGTCCCACAGATACGCAGTATTTT
TRBJ2-7 | NA | TRBV4-1 | NA | CASSQKTGSSSYEQYF | TGCGCCAGCAGCCAAAAGACAGGATCCTCGTCCTACGAGCAGTACTTC
TRBJ2-3 | NA | TRBV18 | NA | CASSPVSGSTDTQYF | TGTGCCAGCTCACCCGTTAGCGGCTCCACAGATACGCAGTATTTT
TRBJ2-5 | NA | TRBV11-2 | once | CASSSPGLPRGETQYF | TGTGCCAGCAGCTCCCCGGGACTACCAAGGGGGGAGACCCAGTACTTC
TRBJ2-5 | NA | TRBV24-1 | NA | CATSDLTGGGQETQYF | TGTGCCACCAGTGATTTGACAGGCGGAGGACAAGAGACCCAGTACTTC
TRBJ2-7 | NA | TRBV6-6 | NA | CASSYEGPRIYEQYF | TGTGCCAGCAGTTACGAGGGCCCCCGTATTTACGAGCAGTACTTC
TRBJ2-6 | NA | TRBV6-5 | few | CASSYEGPGANVLTF | TGTGCCAGCAGTTACGAAGGGCCCGGGGCCAACGTCCTGACTTTC
TRBJ2-3 | NA | TRBV7-3 | NA | CASSLTRLLSTDTQYF | TGTGCCAGCAGCTTAACGCGTCTTCTAAGCACAGATACGCAGTATTTT
TRBJ2-7 | NA | TRBV7-2 | few | CASSVTSGAGEQYF | TGTGCCAGCAGCGTAACCTCGGGGGCCGGTGAGCAGTACTTC
TRBJ2-7 | TRBD1 | TRBV20-1 | NA | CSARDRDRVTYEQYF | TGCAGTGCTAGAGATAGGGACAGGGTTACCTACGAGCAGTACTTC